This T cell receptor (beta chain) was observed in a study of cytomegalovirus exposure and HLA in healthy donors. Study as a whole: Within the Caucasian-associated ancestry cluster were 81% of the approximately 400 genotyped donors.

With V trimmed by 2 bases and J by 5 bases, 9 bases remained unmatched. This CDR3 is 15 amino acids long. Germline CDR1 KGHSH, CDR2 LQKENI. PCR involved 60 Vbeta and 13 Jbeta primers. Method: immunoSEQ multiplex PCR; TCRdb's copy keeps in-frame clones and lacks some. Of about 260,000 clones in the sample, about 83% were seen once. There are a few counts of this clone. This sequence originates from a woman aged 40 to 49 in good health and CMV-seropositive. The source material was PBMCs. V gene TRBV18 combines with J gene TRBJ2-7, with 7 bases lining up with TRBD2. The CDR3, as DNA: TGTGCCAGCTCACCAGATGGGGGAGGGCCCAACGAGCAGTACTTC. Its translation is CASSPDGGGPNEQYF. The full variable domain, rest sourced from reference TRBV18 and TRBJ2-7, is NAGVMQNPRHLVRRRGQEARLRCSPMKGHSHVYWYRQLPEEGLKFMVYLQKENIIDESGMPKERFSAEFPKEGPSILRIQQVVRGDSAAYFCASSPDGGGPNEQYFGPGTRLTVT.